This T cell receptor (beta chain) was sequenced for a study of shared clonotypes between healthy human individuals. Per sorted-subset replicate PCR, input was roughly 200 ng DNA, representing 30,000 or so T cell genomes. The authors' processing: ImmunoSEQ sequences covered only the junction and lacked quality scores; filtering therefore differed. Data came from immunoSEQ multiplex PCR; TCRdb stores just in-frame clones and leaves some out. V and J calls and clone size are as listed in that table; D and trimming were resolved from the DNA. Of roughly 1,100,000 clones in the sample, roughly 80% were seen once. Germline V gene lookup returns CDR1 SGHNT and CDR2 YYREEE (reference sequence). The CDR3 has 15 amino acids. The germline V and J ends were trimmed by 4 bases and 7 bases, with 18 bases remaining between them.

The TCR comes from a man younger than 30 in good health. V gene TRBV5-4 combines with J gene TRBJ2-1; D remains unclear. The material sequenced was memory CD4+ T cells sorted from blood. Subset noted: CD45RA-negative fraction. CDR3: CASSVNRALRNEQFF. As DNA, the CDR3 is TGTGCCAGCAGCGTCAACCGGGCTCTCAGGAATGAGCAGTTCTTC.